The clone carrying this T cell receptor beta chain came up many times. The authors amplified TCR beta CDR3 regions, and they did so from RNA transcripts for repertoire sequencing. HTBI-primed first-round RT-PCR preceded second-round multiplex PCR. From the multiplex PCR reads, TCRdb called clonotypes with MiXCR, one entry per CDR3 protein. The sample holds about 1.2 million distinct CDR3 sequences; about 40% are singletons and the top ten take roughly 10%. These data belong to a study of Graves' ophthalmopathy and Graves' hyperthyroidism. Physicians reached a diagnosis by relying on clinical symptoms, serum thyroxine, TRAb, thyroid ultrasound and orbital computed tomography. Germline V gene lookup returns CDR1 SNHLY and CDR2 FYNNEI. Between the trimmed V and J ends, which lost 4 bases and 11 bases, there was a span of 20 bases. There are 14 residues in the CDR3.

The source material was peripheral blood or thyroid tissue (not recorded which). This clonotype was obtained from an adult man with Graves' hyperthyroidism. This sequence joins TRBV2 and TRBJ1-1; D is unresolved. The CDR3 sequence is CASSAIGPGLGAFF. The CDR3 nucleotides are TGTGCCAGCAGTGCCATAGGTCCAGGTCTTGGGGCTTTCTTT.